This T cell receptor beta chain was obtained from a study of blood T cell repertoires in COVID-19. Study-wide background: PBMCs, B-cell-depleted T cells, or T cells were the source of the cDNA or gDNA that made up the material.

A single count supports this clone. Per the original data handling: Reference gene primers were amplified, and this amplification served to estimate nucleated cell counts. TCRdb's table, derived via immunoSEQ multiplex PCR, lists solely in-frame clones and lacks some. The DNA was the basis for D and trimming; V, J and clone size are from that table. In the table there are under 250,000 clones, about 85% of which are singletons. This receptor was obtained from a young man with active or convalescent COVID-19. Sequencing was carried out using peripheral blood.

CDR3 region: CASRHNPGAGANVLTF. In nucleotides, the CDR3 is TGTGCCAGCAGACATAACCCAGGGGCTGGGGCCAACGTCCTGACTTTC. The genes are TRBV7-8 and TRBJ2-6, with D perhaps matching TRBD1 (6 bases). V lost 6 bases, J lost 2 bases, and 14 bases lay in between. CDR3 length: 16 residues. The germline CDR1 and CDR2 sequences are SGHVS and FQNEAQ. Drawing the rest from reference TRBV7-8 and TRBJ2-6, the complete variable domain is GAGVSQSPRYKVAKRGQDVALRCDPISGHVSLFWYQQALGQGPEFLTYFQNEAQLDKSGLPSDRFFAERPEGSVSTLKIQRTQQEDSAVYLCASRHNPGAGANVLTFGAGSRLTVL.